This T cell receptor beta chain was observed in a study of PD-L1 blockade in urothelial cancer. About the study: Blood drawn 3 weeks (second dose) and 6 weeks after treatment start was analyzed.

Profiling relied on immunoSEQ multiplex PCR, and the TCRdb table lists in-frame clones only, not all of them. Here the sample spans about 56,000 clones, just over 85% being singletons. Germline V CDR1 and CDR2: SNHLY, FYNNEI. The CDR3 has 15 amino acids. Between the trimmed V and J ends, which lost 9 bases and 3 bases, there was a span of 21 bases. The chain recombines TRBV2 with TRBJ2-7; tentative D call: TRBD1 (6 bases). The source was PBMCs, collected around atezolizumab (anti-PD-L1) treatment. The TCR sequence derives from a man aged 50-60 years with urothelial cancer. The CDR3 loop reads CARMDSRGSHYEQYF. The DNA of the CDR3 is TGTGCCAGGATGGACAGTCGAGGCAGCCACTACGAGCAGTACTTC.